These 21 T cell receptor beta chains share one sample of origin, sequenced in a study of CD8 T cells in ankylosing spondylitis. TCRdb re-derived calls from the 5' RACE reads in MiXCR, one entry per CDR3 protein. Of around 35,000 distinct CDR3 sequences in the sample, 13% were seen once. The sequenced sample consisted of synovial fluid, either unsorted or a sorted T cell fraction (not recorded which). The origin of the receptors is a male donor with ankylosing spondylitis.

This clonotype was seen a handful of times. The J gene is TRBJ2-3, the V gene TRBV5-1; 15 positions agree with TRBD2. The CDR3 length is 19 residues. Germline-derived CDR1 and CDR2 are SGHRS and YFSETQ. With 0 bases clipped from V and 4 bases from J, the junction kept 9 bases outside the gene matches. The CDR3, as DNA: TGCGCCAGCAGCTTGGCCCGGGGACTAGCGGGAGGCTGGGCAGATACGCAGTATTTT. It yields the protein CASSLARGLAGGWADTQYF.

The CDR3 loop reads CASSLALTTSTAYNEQFF. In DNA, the CDR3 is TGCGCCAGCAGCCTCGCCCTTACGACTAGTACGGCTTACAATGAGCAGTTCTTC. The rearrangement joins TRBV5-1 to TRBJ2-1; possibly TRBD2 for D (6 bases). The CDR3 totals 18 residues. V lost 4 bases and J 4 bases, leaving 24 bases between the germline ends. In germline, CDR1 is SGHRS, CDR2 YFSETQ.

This clonotype was counted only a few times. The chain uses TRBV27 and TRBJ1-1; D perhaps matches TRBD1 (5 bases). Germline CDR1 reads MNHEY; CDR2 reads SMNVEV (reference sequence). This CDR3 contains 14 residues. The V end was cut by 3 bases, the J end by 1 base, with 9 bases between. The CDR3, as DNA: TGTGCCAGCAGTTTGGAGGGGCGGAACACTGAAGCTTTCTTT. The encoded protein is CASSLEGRNTEAFF.

This clonotype was detected many times. The rearrangement uses TRBV12-3 or TRBV12-4 and TRBJ2-1; possible D gene TRBD2, 5 bases. With 3 bases removed from V and 7 bases from J, the gap between germline ends came to 7 bases. CDR3 length: 12 amino acids. CDR3 in DNA: TGTGCCAGCAGTTTTGTAGCGAATGAGCAGTTCTTC. As protein: CASSFVANEQFF.

In this sample, this clonotype turned up many times. For the CDR3, the DNA is TGCAGTGCTAGAGATGCGGGACTAGACTTCAATGAGCAGTTCTTC. Residues: CSARDAGLDFNEQFF. The chain has TRBV20-1 and TRBJ2-1; the match to TRBD2 covers 8 bases. V was pared by 0 bases and J by 6 bases, with 7 bases of the junction left unmatched. The CDR3 contains 15 residues. Germline assignment: CDR1 DFQATT and CDR2 SNEGSKA (reference sequence).

This clonotype was counted many times. The CDR3 loop reads CASSYHQGTGNPQPLGYTF. CDR3 in DNA: TGTGCCAGCAGTTATCACCAAGGGACAGGAAACCCACAACCCCTTGGCTACACCTTC. The chain combines TRBV6-2 or TRBV6-3 with TRBJ1-2; TRBD1 agrees at 8 bases. Germline values: CDR1 MNHEY, CDR2 SVGEGT. J gave up 7 bases and V 3 bases, and 22 bases lay outside the gene matches. The CDR3 spans 19 residues.

This clonotype was observed a handful of times. This chain links TRBV6-5 with TRBJ2-1, with 9 bases matching TRBD2. This CDR3 comprises 16 residues. V shed 2 bases and J 10 bases; nucleotides not matched to a gene: 12. Looked up from germline, CDR1 is MNHEY and CDR2 is SVGAGI. Here the CDR3 reads CASSYQTSGATGEQFF. The CDR3 DNA follows: TGTGCCAGCAGTTACCAGACTAGCGGAGCGACCGGAGAGCAGTTCTTC.

This clonotype was picked up many times. This chain links TRBV20-1 with TRBJ1-1; 7 bases map to TRBD1. CDR3 length equals 15 residues. The germline CDR1 and CDR2 sequences are DFQATT and SNEGSKA (reference sequence). J lost 5 bases, V lost 0 bases, and 9 bases had no gene match. The CDR3 bases are TGCAGTGCTAGAGATGTCGACAGGGATATGACTGAAGCTTTCTTT. This sequence encodes CSARDVDRDMTEAFF.

V is TRBV9 and J is TRBJ1-1; D gene uncertain. The germline V gene encodes CDR1 SGDLS and CDR2 YYNGEE. The ends were cut back, 0 bases at V and 5 bases at J, with 8 bases in the middle. This CDR3 has 13 amino acids. CDR3 sequence reads: CASSVGVSTEAFF. The CDR3 region has the DNA TGTGCCAGCAGCGTAGGGGTGAGTACTGAAGCTTTCTTT.

This clonotype was recorded a few times. The chain couples TRBV20-1 to TRBJ2-1; D might be TRBD2 (5 bases). Trimming left V 5 bases short and J 0 bases short, with 14 bases between. CDR1 and CDR2 from the germline V gene are DFQATT and SNEGSKA (reference sequence). The length of the CDR3 is 15 residues. The CDR3 coding sequence is TGCAGTGCTGGAGGTGGCACTAGCTCCTACAATGAGCAGTTCTTC. It specifies CSAGGGTSSYNEQFF.

This clonotype appeared a few times. V is TRBV7-6 and J is TRBJ2-3, with D possibly matching TRBD2 (7 bases). Trimming removed 5 bases from V and 6 bases from J, with 18 bases in between. The CDR3 is 15 residues long. CDR1 SGHVS and CDR2 FNYEAQ come from the germline V gene. The CDR3 DNA sequence: TGTGCCAGCAGCCGCGGGGGCCAACCTTCGGATACGCAGTATTTT. The encoded protein is CASSRGGQPSDTQYF.

This clonotype has more than one count but fewer than ten. The chain uses TRBV9 and TRBJ1-5; tentatively, D is TRBD1 (5 bases). The CDR3 sequence is 14 residues long. The V end was cut by 0 bases, the J end by 4 bases, with 8 bases between. CDR1 SGDLS and CDR2 YYNGEE come from the germline V gene. The CDR3 protein is CASSVGRQNQPQHF. As DNA, the CDR3 is TGTGCCAGCAGCGTAGGTAGACAGAATCAGCCCCAGCATTTT.

This sequence joins TRBV5-1 and TRBJ1-2, with a weak D call TRBD1 (5 bases). Between the trimmed V and J ends, which lost 1 base and 6 bases, there was a span of 13 bases. This CDR3 has 14 amino acids. Per the germline V gene, CDR1 is SGHRS and CDR2 is YFSETQ. In DNA form, the CDR3 reads TGCGCCAGCAGCTTGTCTGGGGCTGGTGATGGCTACACCTTC. This codes for CASSLSGAGDGYTF.

The J gene is TRBJ2-1, the V gene TRBV7-9; D is perhaps TRBD1 (6 bases). Germline lookup yields CDR1 SEHNR and CDR2 FQNEAQ (reference sequence). There are 14 residues in the CDR3. V shed 5 bases and J shed 8 bases, with 16 bases lying between them. The CDR3 region has the DNA TGTGCCAGCAGCCAAAGACCTCAGGGGTATGAGCAGTTCTTC. Translation gives CASSQRPQGYEQFF. The full variable domain, rest sourced from reference TRBV7-9 and TRBJ2-1, is DTGVSQNPRHKITKRGQNVTFRCDPISEHNRLYWYRQTLGQGPEFLTYFQNEAQLEKSRLLSDRFSAERPKGSFSTLEIQRTEQGDSAMYLCASSQRPQGYEQFFGPGTRLTVL.

V gene TRBV11-1 combines with J gene TRBJ2-2; no reliable D call. Germline CDR1 SGHAT, CDR2 FQDESV (reference sequence). Trimming left V 3 bases short and J 1 base short, with 15 bases between. The CDR3 has 17 amino acids. CDR3 DNA: TGTGCCAGCAGCTTGGGTCGGCAGGAACTGAACACCGGGGAGCTGTTTTTT. Encoded protein: CASSLGRQELNTGELFF. The variable domain in full, with the rest retrieved from reference TRBV11-1 and TRBJ2-2, is EAEVAQSPRYKITEKSQAVAFWCDPISGHATLYWYRQILGQGPELLVQFQDESVVDDSQLPKDRFSAERLKGVDSTLKIQPAELGDSAMYLCASSLGRQELNTGELFFGEGSRLTVL.

The J gene is TRBJ1-6, the V gene TRBV4-3; a possible D gene is TRBD1 (5 bases). The V gene lost 1 base and the J gene lost 7 bases, with 11 bases spanning the gap. Per germline, CDR1 LGHNA and CDR2 YSLEER. CDR3 length: 15 amino acids. The CDR3 loop is CASSQVRTPNSPLHF. The CDR3 nucleotides read TGCGCCAGCAGCCAAGTCCGGACACCCAATTCACCCCTCCACTTT.

In its sample, this clonotype was seen many times. V and J are TRBV6-2 or TRBV6-3 and TRBJ1-1; no clear D gene. From germline, CDR1 is MNHEY and CDR2 SVGEGT. V lost 1 base, J lost 6 bases, and 9 bases lay in between. The CDR3 spans 13 residues. This CDR3 reads CASSYFERAEAFF. Written as DNA, the CDR3 is TGTGCCAGCAGTTACTTTGAGAGGGCTGAAGCTTTCTTT.

This clonotype was picked up a small number of times. The rearrangement uses TRBV6-1 and TRBJ2-7; 12 bases align to TRBD1. The V and J ends lost 6 bases and 4 bases, in that order; junction bases with no gene match: 7. The CDR3 is made up of 15 amino acids. Germline V lookup: CDR1 MNHNS, CDR2 SASEGT. The CDR3 DNA reads as TGTGCCAGCAGCTCGGGACAGGGGGCGATATACGAGCAGTACTTC. This encodes CASSSGQGAIYEQYF.

This clonotype was recorded a few times. The rearrangement uses TRBV4-3 and TRBJ1-4, with D uncertain. Germline values: CDR1 LGHNA, CDR2 YSLEER. The V gene lost 0 bases and the J gene lost 2 bases, with 10 bases spanning the gap. The CDR3 contains 16 residues. The CDR3 DNA is TGCGCCAGCAGCCAAGACGGGGTTCTGACTAATGAAAAACTGTTTTTT. It codes for CASSQDGVLTNEKLFF.

This chain connects TRBV6-1 to TRBJ1-4; D is undetermined. The CDR3 is made up of 17 amino acids. V lost 2 bases to trimming and J lost 0 bases, with 13 bases between them. CDR1 is MNHNS, CDR2 SASEGT, per germline. CDR3: CASSESVRWATNEKLFF. CDR3 coding DNA: TGTGCCAGCAGTGAATCGGTCCGGTGGGCAACTAATGAAAAACTGTTTTTT.

The sample holds many counts of this clonotype. V gene TRBV9 combines with J gene TRBJ2-5, with 10 bases lining up with TRBD2. The CDR3 has 15 amino acids. Per the germline V gene, CDR1 is SGDLS and CDR2 is YYNGEE. V lost 3 bases, J lost 5 bases, and 7 bases stayed unmatched. CDR3 amino acids: CASSALAGVLETQYF. The DNA of the CDR3 is TGTGCCAGCAGCGCCCTAGCGGGGGTTCTCGAGACCCAGTACTTC.